This TCR beta chain was documented in a study of T cell responses to AZD1222 COVID-19 vaccine. Study results and limitations: Spike as a whole was targeted by vaccine-associated CD4 TCRs, dominant at 160-218 and 743-854. At baseline, seropositivity was found in only a handful of AZD1222 recipients.

V shed 4 bases and J 7 bases; nucleotides not matched to a gene: 6. The CDR3 is made up of 13 amino acids. Per germline, CDR1 SGHTA and CDR2 FQGNSA. In regard to this clone: The antigen is not known.

The data were produced by immunoSEQ multiplex PCR, yet TCRdb's version contains in-frame clones alone and is incomplete. The data contain around 140,000 clones, approximately 90% of them singletons. The sample consisted of peripheral blood, taken on day 0 of AZD1222 vaccination. The sequence was collected from an adult in good health. The chain is built from TRBV7-2 and TRBJ1-2; TRBD1 agrees at 7 bases. The CDR3 bases are TGTGCCAGCAGCTCGGGAGGGGGCATTGGCTACACCTTC. Its protein is CASSSGGGIGYTF.